Below, 12 T cell receptor beta chains from the same sample are listed, as sequenced in a study of blood T cells in healthy people across ages. A second PCR, run for roughly 7 to 11 cycles, used a sample-barcoded 5' primer plus a J-beta primer mix. A single record per CDR3 protein comes from TCRdb applying MiXCR to the 5' RACE reads. The data show about 730,000 distinct CDR3 sequences, with 40% to 45% seen just once and more than 20% held by the top ten. The sample consisted of blood. The receptor set was obtained from a woman aged 55-70 years in good health.

The V call is TRBV3-1, the J call TRBJ2-3, with TRBD2 matching 9 bases. This CDR3 has 16 amino acids. CDR1 and CDR2 from the germline V gene are LGHDT and YNNKEL (reference sequence). V trimming: 1 base; J trimming: 1 base; junction bases outside the gene matches: 3. CDR3 protein: CASSQGRGGRTDTQYF. CDR3 nucleotide sequence: TGTGCCAGCAGCCAAGGGCGGGGGGGCCGCACAGATACGCAGTATTTT.

This clonotype occurred a few times. This chain joins TRBV12-3 or TRBV12-4 and TRBJ2-3, with D possibly matching TRBD2 (5 bases). The CDR3 spans 14 residues. V dropped 1 base and J dropped 5 bases, with 10 bases sitting between them. CDR3 loop: CASSLGTLRDTQYF. The DNA for the CDR3 is TGTGCCAGCAGTTTAGGGACTCTGAGAGATACGCAGTATTTT.

CDR3 sequence reads: CASSTQRSGANVLTF. The CDR3 DNA reads as TGTGCCAGCAGCACACAGCGCTCTGGGGCCAACGTCCTGACTTTC. The J gene is TRBJ2-6, the V gene TRBV27; no reliable D call. The CDR3 covers 15 residues. Germline V gives CDR1 MNHEY, CDR2 SMNVEV (reference sequence). Trimming shortened V by 6 bases and J by 0 bases, and 9 bases separated the two germline ends.

This clonotype was recorded a few times. DNA for the CDR3: TGTGCCAGCAGTTACTCGCTAGCCAAAAACATTCAGTACTTC. It yields the protein CASSYSLAKNIQYF. V and J are TRBV6-5 and TRBJ2-4, with no clear D. The CDR3 length is 14 residues. Germline V CDR1 and CDR2: MNHEY, SVGAGI. Trimming stripped 0 bases from V and 0 bases from J, with 3 bases between.

Note on this clonotype: One junction end disagrees with the germline gene, perhaps due to a read error. The chain recombines TRBV3-1 with TRBJ2-3; 7 nucleotides match TRBD2. CDR1 is LGHDT, CDR2 YNNKEL, per germline (reference sequence). This CDR3 is built from 15 residues. The CDR3 region is CASSRSGDSTDMQYF. The CDR3 bases are TGTGCCAGCAGCAGAAGCGGGGATAGCACAGATATGCAGTATTTT.

This clonotype was seen only a few times. This sequence joins TRBV3-1 and TRBJ2-5, with 11 positions matching TRBD2. CDR1 is LGHDT, CDR2 YNNKEL, per germline (reference sequence). Unmatched junction bases numbered 5, after V lost 3 bases and J lost 2 bases. This CDR3 has 16 amino acids. The CDR3 region has the DNA TGTGCCAGCAGCCACCACGGGACTAGCGGACAAGAGACCCAGTACTTC. It translates to CASSHHGTSGQETQYF.

Worth noting for this clonotype: Compared with germline, one end of the junction differs, possibly owing to a read error. The rearrangement links TRBV12-3 or TRBV12-4 to TRBJ1-5; no clear D gene. The CDR3 loop spans 12 amino acids. CDR3 nucleotides: TGTGCCAGCGGAAAGAGCAGTCAGCCCCAGCATTTT. This codes for CASGKSSQPQHF.

The chain couples TRBV4-3 to TRBJ2-3, with a possible D match to TRBD2 (6 bases). The germline V gene has CDR1 LGHNA and CDR2 YSLEER. Trimming stripped 1 base from V and 5 bases from J, with 7 bases between. CDR3 length: 13 amino acids. This CDR3 reads CASSQGTKDTQYF. CDR3 nucleotide sequence: TGCGCCAGCAGCCAAGGGACTAAAGATACGCAGTATTTT.

The rearrangement uses TRBV25-1 and TRBJ1-2; D ambiguous. From germline, CDR1 is MGHDK and CDR2 SYGVNS. This CDR3 has 13 amino acids. The germline V and J ends were trimmed by 4 bases and 6 bases, with 12 bases remaining between them. The CDR3 reads CASSAPGLNGYTF. CDR3 coding DNA: TGTGCCAGCAGTGCCCCGGGATTAAATGGCTACACCTTC.

The chain employs TRBV27 and TRBJ1-4; perhaps TRBD1 as D (6 bases). Per the germline V gene, CDR1 is MNHEY and CDR2 is SMNVEV (reference sequence). The CDR3 sequence is 18 residues long. V lost 3 bases, J lost 0 bases, and 17 bases lay in between. CDR3 sequence reads: CASSLWATGSATNEKLFF. For the CDR3, the DNA is TGTGCCAGCAGTTTGTGGGCCACAGGGTCGGCAACTAATGAAAAACTGTTTTTT.

This clonotype was seen only a few times. The limits of the CDR3 on the DNA are not certain, so only TCRdb's listed CDR3 is given. The V gene is TRBV29-1, the J gene TRBJ2-1; TRBD1, as called in the table, went unchecked against the DNA. The V gene's germline CDR1 is SQVTM and CDR2 ANQGSEA. The CDR3 has 13 residues if both end residues are counted. The chain's CDR3 is CSVAYGTDRSRFF.

This clonotype turned up a few times. The CDR3 here is CASSQVIGNEQFF. The CDR3 DNA is TGTGCCAGCAGCCAAGTTATAGGTAATGAGCAGTTCTTC. This sequence joins TRBV3-1 and TRBJ2-1, with unresolved D. V was pared by 1 base and J by 7 bases, with 8 bases between. From germline, CDR1 is LGHDT and CDR2 YNNKEL (reference sequence). CDR3 length: 13 amino acids.